The clone carrying this TCR beta chain was seen many times. These data belong to a study of CDR3 diversity in severe acne. TCRdb passed the PCR reads through MiXCR, listing each CDR3 protein once. Of about 84,000 distinct CDR3 sequences in the sample, over 40% were seen once. The CDR3 length is 14 residues. The V gene end was trimmed by 3 bases and the J gene end by 6 bases; junction bases not matched to a gene: 6. Germline V CDR1 and CDR2: SGHRS, YFSETQ. This receptor was identified in a male donor in good health, without acne. The chain has TRBV5-1 and TRBJ2-7; 10 positions agree with TRBD2. Sequences were obtained from blood. The CDR3 DNA reads as TGCGCCAGCAGCTACGGGACTAGCGCCCGCGAGCAGTACTTC. It yields the protein CASSYGTSAREQYF.